This TCR beta chain was recovered during a study of cytomegalovirus exposure and HLA in healthy donors. With 60 Vbeta and 13 Jbeta primers, the PCR was carried out. Here immunoSEQ multiplex PCR was the method, and the copy in TCRdb shows in-frame clones only, minus some. The profile covers 110,000 to 150,000 clones, with around 82% appearing a single time and about 3.4% taken by the ten largest. Germline V gives CDR1 SGHKS, CDR2 YYEKEE (reference sequence). The CDR3 sequence is 16 residues long. V was clipped by 1 base and J by 3 bases, with 14 bases between them. The chain carries TRBV5-5 and TRBJ2-4; D possibly corresponds to TRBD2 (6 bases). The origin of this receptor is a man aged 18 to 29 in good health and CMV-seropositive. The sample comprised PBMCs. The CDR3, as DNA: TGTGCCAGCAGCTTGCGGTCTAGCGTTAACAAAAACATTCAGTACTTC. It yields the protein CASSLRSSVNKNIQYF. The full variable domain, with the rest looked up from reference TRBV5-5 and TRBJ2-4, is DAGVTQSPTHLIKTRGQQVTLRCSPISGHKSVSWYQQVLGQGPQFIFQYYEKEERGRGNFPDRFSARQFPNYSSELNVNALLLGDSALYLCASSLRSSVNKNIQYFGAGTRLSVL.